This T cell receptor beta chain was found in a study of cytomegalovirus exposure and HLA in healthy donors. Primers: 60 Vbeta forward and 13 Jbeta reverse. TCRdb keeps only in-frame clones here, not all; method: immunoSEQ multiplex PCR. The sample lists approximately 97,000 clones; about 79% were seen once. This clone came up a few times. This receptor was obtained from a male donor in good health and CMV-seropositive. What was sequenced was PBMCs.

The CDR3 DNA is TGTGCCAGCAGTTCCTACAGGGGATCCTACGAGCAGTACTTC. Translated: CASSSYRGSYEQYF. V gene TRBV6-5 combines with J gene TRBJ2-7; 7 bases map to TRBD1. The germline CDR1 and CDR2 sequences are MNHEY and SVGAGI. This CDR3 comprises 14 residues. V dropped 4 bases and J dropped 1; count of bases not matched to a gene: 4.